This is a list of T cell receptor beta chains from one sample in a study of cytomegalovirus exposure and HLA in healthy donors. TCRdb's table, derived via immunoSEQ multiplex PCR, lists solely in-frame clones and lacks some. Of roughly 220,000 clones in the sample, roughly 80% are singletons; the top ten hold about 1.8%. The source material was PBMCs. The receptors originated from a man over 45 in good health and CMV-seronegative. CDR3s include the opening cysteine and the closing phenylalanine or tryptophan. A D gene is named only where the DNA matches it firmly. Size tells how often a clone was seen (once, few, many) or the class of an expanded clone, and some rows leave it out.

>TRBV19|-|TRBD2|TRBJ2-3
CASSATSGSTDTQYF
TGTGCCAGTAGTGCAACTAGCGGGAGCACAGATACGCAGTATTTT
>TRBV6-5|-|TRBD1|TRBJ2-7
CASSANRDSSYEQYF
TGTGCCAGCAGTGCAAACCGGGACAGCTCCTACGAGCAGTACTTC
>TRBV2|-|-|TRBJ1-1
CASRGQGRVHTEAFF
TGTGCCAGCAGGGGTCAGGGCAGGGTGCACACTGAAGCTTTCTTT
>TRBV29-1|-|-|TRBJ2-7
CSALRGTYEQYF
TGCAGCGCACTGCGCGGGACCTACGAGCAGTACTTC
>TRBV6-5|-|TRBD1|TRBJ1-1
CASSLQGSTEAFF
TGTGCCAGCAGTCTACAGGGGTCCACTGAAGCTTTCTTT
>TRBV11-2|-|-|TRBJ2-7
CASSLEEVRGSSYEQYF
TGTGCCAGCAGCTTAGAGGAGGTCAGGGGCTCGTCCTACGAGCAGTACTTC
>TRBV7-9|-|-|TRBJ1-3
CASSLEYVQGTSGNTIYF
TGTGCCAGCAGCTTAGAATATGTACAGGGAACTTCTGGAAACACCATATATTTT
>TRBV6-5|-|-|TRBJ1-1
CASSYRGRLNTEAFF
TGTGCCAGCAGTTACAGGGGCCGTCTGAACACTGAAGCTTTCTTT
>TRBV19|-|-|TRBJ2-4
CASSIGTKNIQYF
TGTGCCAGTAGTATCGGGACCAAAAACATTCAGTACTTC
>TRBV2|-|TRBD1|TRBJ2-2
CASRGTGSNTGELFF
TGTGCCAGCAGGGGGACAGGGTCGAACACCGGGGAGCTGTTTTTT
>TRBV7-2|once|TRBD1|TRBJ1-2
CASSLGTGTNYVGYTF
TGTGCCAGCAGCTTGGGGACAGGGACTAACTATGTCGGCTACACCTTC
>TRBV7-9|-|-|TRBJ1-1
CSSSLSGGVGTEAFF
TGTTCCAGCAGCTTAAGTGGGGGGGTCGGTACTGAAGCTTTCTTT
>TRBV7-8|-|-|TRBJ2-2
CASSNPKREWNGELFF
TGTGCCAGCAGCAATCCCAAACGGGAGTGGAACGGGGAGCTGTTTTTT
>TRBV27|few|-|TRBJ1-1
CASSLSNRVNTEAFF
TGTGCCAGCAGTTTATCCAACAGGGTGAACACTGAAGCTTTCTTT
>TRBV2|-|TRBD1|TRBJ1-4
CASRRVGQGSEKLFF
TGTGCCAGCCGAAGAGTAGGACAGGGGAGTGAAAAACTGTTTTTT
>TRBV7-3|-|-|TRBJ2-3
CASSDTGSSTDTQYF
TGTGCCAGCAGTGACACAGGGTCTAGCACAGATACGCAGTATTTT
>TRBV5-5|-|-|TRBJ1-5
CASSVGGSSNQPQHF
TGTGCCAGCAGCGTCGGGGGTTCGAGCAATCAGCCCCAGCATTTT